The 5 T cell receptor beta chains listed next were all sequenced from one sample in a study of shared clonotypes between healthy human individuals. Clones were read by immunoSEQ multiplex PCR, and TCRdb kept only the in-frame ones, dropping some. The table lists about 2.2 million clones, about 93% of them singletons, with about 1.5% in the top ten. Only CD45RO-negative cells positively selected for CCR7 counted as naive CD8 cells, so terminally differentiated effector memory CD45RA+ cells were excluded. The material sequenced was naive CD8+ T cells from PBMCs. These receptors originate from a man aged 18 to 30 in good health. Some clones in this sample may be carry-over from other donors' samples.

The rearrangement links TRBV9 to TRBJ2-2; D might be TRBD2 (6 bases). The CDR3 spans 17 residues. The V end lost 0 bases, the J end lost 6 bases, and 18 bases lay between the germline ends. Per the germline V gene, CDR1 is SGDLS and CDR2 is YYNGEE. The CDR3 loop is CASSVAYGGVAAGELFF. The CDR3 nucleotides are TGTGCCAGCAGCGTAGCTTACGGGGGAGTAGCGGCCGGGGAGCTGTTTTTT.

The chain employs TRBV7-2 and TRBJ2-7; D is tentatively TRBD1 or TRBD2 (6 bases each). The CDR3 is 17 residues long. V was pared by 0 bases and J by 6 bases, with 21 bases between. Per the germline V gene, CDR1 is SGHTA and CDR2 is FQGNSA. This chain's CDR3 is CASSLAGGLGAFSEQYF. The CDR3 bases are TGTGCCAGCAGCTTAGCGGGGGGACTGGGGGCCTTTAGCGAGCAGTACTTC.

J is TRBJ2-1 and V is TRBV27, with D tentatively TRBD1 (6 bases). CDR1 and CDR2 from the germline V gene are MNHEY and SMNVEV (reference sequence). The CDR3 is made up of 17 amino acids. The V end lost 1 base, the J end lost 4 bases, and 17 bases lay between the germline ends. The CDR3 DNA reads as TGTGCCAGCAGTTTATGGGGACAACCCATAAATTACAATGAGCAGTTCTTC. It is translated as CASSLWGQPINYNEQFF.

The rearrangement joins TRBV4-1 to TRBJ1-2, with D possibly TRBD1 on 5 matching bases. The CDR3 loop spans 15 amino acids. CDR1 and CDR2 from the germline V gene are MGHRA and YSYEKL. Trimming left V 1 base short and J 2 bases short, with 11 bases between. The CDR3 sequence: CASSQVTVENYGYTF. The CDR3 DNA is TGCGCCAGCAGCCAAGTGACAGTGGAGAACTATGGCTACACCTTC.

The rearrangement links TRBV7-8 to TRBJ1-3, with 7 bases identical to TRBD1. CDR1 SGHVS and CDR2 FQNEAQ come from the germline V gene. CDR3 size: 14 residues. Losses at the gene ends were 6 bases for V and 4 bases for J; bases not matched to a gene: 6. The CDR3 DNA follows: TGTGCCAGCAGGGAGGGGGCTGGCGGAAACACCATATATTTT. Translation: CASREGAGGNTIYF. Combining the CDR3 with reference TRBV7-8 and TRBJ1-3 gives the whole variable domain GAGVSQSPRYKVAKRGQDVALRCDPISGHVSLFWYQQALGQGPEFLTYFQNEAQLDKSGLPSDRFFAERPEGSVSTLKIQRTQQEDSAVYLCASREGAGGNTIYFGEGSWLTVV.